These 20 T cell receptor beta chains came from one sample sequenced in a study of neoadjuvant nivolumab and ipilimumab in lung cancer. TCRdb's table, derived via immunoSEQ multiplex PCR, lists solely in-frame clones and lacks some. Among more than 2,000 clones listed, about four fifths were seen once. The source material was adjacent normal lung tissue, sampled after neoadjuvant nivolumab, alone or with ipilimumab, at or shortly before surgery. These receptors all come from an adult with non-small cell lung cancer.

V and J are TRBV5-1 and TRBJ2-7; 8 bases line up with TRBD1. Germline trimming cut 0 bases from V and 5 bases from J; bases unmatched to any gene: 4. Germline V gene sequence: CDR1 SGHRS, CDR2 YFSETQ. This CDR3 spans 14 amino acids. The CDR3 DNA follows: TGCGCCAGCAGCTTGGGGGACAGGTCACACGAGCAGTACTTC. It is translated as CASSLGDRSHEQYF.

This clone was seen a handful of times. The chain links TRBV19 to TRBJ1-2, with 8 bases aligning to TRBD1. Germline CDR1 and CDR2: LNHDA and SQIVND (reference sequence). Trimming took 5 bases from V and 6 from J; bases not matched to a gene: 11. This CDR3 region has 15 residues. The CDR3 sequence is CASSSHTLDRDGYTF. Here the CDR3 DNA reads TGTGCCAGTAGTTCCCACACACTGGACAGGGATGGCTACACCTTC.

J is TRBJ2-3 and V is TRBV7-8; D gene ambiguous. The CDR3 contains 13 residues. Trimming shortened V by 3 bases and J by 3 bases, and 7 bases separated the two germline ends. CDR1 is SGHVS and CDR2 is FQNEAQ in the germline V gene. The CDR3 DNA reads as TGTGCCAGCAGCTTTCAAAGAACAGATACGCAGTATTTT. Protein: CASSFQRTDTQYF.

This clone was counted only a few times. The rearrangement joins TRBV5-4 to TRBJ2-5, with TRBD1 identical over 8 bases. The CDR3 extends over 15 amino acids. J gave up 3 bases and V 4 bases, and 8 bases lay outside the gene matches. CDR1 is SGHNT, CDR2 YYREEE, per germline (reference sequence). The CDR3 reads CASSLWDRREETQYF. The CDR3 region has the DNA TGTGCCAGCAGCCTTTGGGACAGGAGGGAAGAGACCCAGTACTTC.

The CDR3 DNA reads TGTGCCAGCAGCAATCATAATCAGAAGATCGGGACGAACACTGAAGCTTTCTTT. Amino acids: CASSNHNQKIGTNTEAFF. The rearrangement joins TRBV5-4 to TRBJ1-1; D is possibly TRBD1 (5 bases). This CDR3 has 18 amino acids. CDR1 SGHNT and CDR2 YYREEE come from the germline V gene (reference sequence). Trimming left V 4 bases short and J 1 base short, with 23 bases between.

The CDR3 spells CASRLIPGASTLNTEAFF. The CDR3 DNA sequence: TGTGCAAGTCGCTTAATTCCGGGAGCGAGTACCCTGAACACTGAAGCTTTCTTT. The V and J genes are TRBV12-2 and TRBJ1-1. TRBV12-2 is termed a pseudogene. The CDR3 has 18 residues.

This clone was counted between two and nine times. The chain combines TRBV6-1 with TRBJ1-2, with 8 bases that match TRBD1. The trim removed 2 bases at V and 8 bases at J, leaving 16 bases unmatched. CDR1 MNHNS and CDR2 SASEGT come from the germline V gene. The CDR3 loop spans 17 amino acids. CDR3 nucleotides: TGTGCCAGCAGTGAAATGTCAGGGGGCTCTCCGTGGGAGGGCTACACCTTC. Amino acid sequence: CASSEMSGGSPWEGYTF.

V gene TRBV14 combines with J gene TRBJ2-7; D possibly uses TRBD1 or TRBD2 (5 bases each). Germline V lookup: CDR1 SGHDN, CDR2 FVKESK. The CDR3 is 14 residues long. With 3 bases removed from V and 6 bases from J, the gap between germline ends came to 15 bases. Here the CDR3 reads CASSQTGLGTEQYF. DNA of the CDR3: TGTGCCAGCAGCCAGACTGGACTCGGGACCGAGCAGTACTTC.

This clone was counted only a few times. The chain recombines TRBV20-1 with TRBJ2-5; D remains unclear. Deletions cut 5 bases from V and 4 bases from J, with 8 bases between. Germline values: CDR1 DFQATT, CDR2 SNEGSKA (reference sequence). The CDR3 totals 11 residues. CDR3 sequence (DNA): TGCAGTGCTCTTGGTCTAGAGACCCAGTACTTC. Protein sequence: CSALGLETQYF.

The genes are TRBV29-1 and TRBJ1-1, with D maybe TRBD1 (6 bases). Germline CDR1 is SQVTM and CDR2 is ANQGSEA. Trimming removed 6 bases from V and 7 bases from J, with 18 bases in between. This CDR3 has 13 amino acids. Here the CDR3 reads CSVDRGGAGEAFF. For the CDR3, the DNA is TGCAGCGTCGACCGGGGGGGGGCCGGTGAAGCTTTCTTT.

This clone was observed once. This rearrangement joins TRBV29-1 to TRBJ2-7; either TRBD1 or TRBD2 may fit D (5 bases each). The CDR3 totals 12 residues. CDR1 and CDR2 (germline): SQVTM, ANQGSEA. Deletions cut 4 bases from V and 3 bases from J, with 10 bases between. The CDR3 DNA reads TGCAGCGTTGGGGACCGGAGCTACGAGCAGTACTTC. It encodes CSVGDRSYEQYF.

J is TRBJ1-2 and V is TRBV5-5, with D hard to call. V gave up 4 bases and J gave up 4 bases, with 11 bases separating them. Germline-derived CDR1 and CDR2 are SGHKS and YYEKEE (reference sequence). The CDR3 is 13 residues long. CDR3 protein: CASSPLNSYGYTF. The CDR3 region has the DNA TGTGCCAGCAGCCCCCTGAACAGCTATGGCTACACCTTC.

The CDR3 DNA reads TGTGCCAGCAGCTTAGAGATAGGGAGGAACACCGGGGAGCTGTTTTTT. It specifies CASSLEIGRNTGELFF. The rearrangement joins TRBV11-2 to TRBJ2-2; a weak D match, TRBD2 (5 bases). Trimming left V 0 bases short and J 1 base short, with 9 bases between. This CDR3 has 16 residues. Germline loops: CDR1 SGHAT, CDR2 FQNNGV. The whole variable domain, remainder taken from reference TRBV11-2 and TRBJ2-2, is EAGVAQSPRYKIIEKRQSVAFWCNPISGHATLYWYQQILGQGPKLLIQFQNNGVVDDSQLPKDRFSAERLKGVDSTLKIQPAKLEDSAVYLCASSLEIGRNTGELFFGEGSRLTVL.

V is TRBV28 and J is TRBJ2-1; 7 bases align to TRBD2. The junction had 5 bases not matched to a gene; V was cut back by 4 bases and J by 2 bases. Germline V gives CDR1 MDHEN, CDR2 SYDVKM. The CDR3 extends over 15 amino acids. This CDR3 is CASSSPGLPYNEQFF. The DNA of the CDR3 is TGTGCCAGCAGTTCTCCGGGACTACCCTACAATGAGCAGTTCTTC.

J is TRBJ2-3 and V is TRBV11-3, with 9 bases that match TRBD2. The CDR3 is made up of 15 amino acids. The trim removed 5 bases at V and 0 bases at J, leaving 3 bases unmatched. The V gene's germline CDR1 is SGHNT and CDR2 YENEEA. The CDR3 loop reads CASSSTSGSTDTQYF. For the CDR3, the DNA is TGTGCCAGCAGCAGCACTAGCGGGAGCACAGATACGCAGTATTTT.

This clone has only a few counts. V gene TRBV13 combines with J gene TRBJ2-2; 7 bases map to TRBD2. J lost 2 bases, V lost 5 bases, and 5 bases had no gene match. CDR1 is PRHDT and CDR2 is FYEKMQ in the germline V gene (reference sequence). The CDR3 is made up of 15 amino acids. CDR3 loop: CASSPRDYNTGELFF. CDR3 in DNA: TGTGCCAGCAGCCCACGGGACTACAACACCGGGGAGCTGTTTTTT.

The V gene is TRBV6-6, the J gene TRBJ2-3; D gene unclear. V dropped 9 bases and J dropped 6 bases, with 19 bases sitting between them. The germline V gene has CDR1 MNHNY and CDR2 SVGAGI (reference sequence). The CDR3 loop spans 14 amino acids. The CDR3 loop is CASFDSMNLDTQYF. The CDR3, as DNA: TGTGCCAGTTTTGACTCCATGAATCTCGATACGCAGTATTTT.

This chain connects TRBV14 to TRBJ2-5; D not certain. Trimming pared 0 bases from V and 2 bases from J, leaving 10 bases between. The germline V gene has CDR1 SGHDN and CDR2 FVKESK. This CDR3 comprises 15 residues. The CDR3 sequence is CASSQDATEQETQYF. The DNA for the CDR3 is TGTGCCAGCAGCCAAGATGCAACAGAGCAAGAGACCCAGTACTTC.

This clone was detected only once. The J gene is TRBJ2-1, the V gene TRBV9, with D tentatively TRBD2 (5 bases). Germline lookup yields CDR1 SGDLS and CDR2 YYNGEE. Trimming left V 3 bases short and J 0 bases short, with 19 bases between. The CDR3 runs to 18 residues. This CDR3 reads CASSALYRSGSSYNEQFF. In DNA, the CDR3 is TGTGCCAGCAGCGCCCTGTACCGGAGCGGATCCTCCTACAATGAGCAGTTCTTC.

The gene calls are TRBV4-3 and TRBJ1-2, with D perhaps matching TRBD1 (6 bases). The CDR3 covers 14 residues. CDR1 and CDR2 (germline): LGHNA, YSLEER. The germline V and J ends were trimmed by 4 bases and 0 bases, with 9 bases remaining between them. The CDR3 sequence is CASSLRTANYGYTF. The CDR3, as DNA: TGCGCCAGCAGCCTCCGGACAGCTAACTATGGCTACACCTTC.